This T cell receptor beta chain was sequenced for a study of blood T cell repertoires in COVID-19. Study-wide context: Sources were T cells, B-cell-depleted T cells, or PBMCs; the material itself was cDNA or gDNA.

All enrollees were roughly 18 to 90 years old and from roughly 22 US areas. Self-reported history from a screening survey and questionnaire set each donor's cohort. Per the germline V gene, CDR1 is SGHNT and CDR2 is YYREEE (reference sequence). There are 14 residues in the CDR3. V shed 2 bases and J shed 15 bases, with 21 bases lying between them. Original methodology: Estimated nucleated cell counts came from reference gene primer amplification. The table came from immunoSEQ multiplex PCR; TCRdb's copy has only in-frame clones and leaves some out. Clonal size and the V and J genes are those of that table, whereas D and trimming came from the DNA. The sample contains fewer than 500,000 clones, roughly nine tenths of which appear only once.

Material for sequencing was PBMCs or T cells enriched from blood (not recorded which). This receptor was taken from a woman aged 18-29 years with acute COVID-19. The J gene is TRBJ2-4, the V gene TRBV5-4; TRBD1 might be the D (6 bases). The CDR3 DNA reads as TGTGCCAGCAGCTTAGACAGCAAGCTAAAGGGGGTGTACTTC. Translating gives CASSLDSKLKGVYF.